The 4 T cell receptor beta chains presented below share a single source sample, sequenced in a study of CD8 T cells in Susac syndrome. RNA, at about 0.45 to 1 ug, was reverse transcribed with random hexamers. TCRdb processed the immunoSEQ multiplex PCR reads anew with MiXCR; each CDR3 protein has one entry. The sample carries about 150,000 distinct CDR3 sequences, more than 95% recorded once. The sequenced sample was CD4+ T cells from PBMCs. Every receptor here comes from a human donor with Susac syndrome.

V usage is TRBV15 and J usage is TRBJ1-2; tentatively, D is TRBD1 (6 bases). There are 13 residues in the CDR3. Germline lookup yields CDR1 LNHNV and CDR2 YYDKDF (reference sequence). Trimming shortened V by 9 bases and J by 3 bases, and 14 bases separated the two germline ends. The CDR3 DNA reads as TGTGCCACGCAGCGGGGGCAGGACTATGGCTACACCTTC. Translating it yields CATQRGQDYGYTF.

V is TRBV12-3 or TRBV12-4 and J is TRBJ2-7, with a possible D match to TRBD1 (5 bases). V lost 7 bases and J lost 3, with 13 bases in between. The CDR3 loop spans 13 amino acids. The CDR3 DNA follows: TGTGCCAGCACCGCGGACACAAACTACGAGCAGTACTTC. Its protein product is CASTADTNYEQYF.

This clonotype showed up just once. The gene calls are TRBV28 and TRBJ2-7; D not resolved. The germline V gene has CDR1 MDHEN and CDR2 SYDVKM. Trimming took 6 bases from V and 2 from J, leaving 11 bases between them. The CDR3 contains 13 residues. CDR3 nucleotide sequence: TGTGCCAGCAGAGACACGGCTACCTACGAGCAGTACTTC. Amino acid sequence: CASRDTATYEQYF. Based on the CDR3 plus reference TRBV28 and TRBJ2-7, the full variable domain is DVKVTQSSRYLVKRTGEKVFLECVQDMDHENMFWYRQDPGLGLRLIYFSYDVKMKEKGDIPEGYSVSREKKERFSLILESASTNQTSMYLCASRDTATYEQYFGPGTRLTVT.

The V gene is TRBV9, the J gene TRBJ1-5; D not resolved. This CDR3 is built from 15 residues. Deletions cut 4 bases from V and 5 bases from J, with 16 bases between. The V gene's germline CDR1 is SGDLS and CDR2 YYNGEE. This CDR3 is CASSRGRFSDQPQHF. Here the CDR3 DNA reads TGTGCCAGCAGCAGAGGGAGATTTAGTGATCAGCCCCAGCATTTT.